This TCR beta chain emerged from a study of blood T cell repertoires in COVID-19. The wider study: COVID-19 samples from acute and convalescent phases originated in the United States, Italy and Spain. PBMCs, B-cell-depleted T cells, or T cells were the source of the cDNA or gDNA that made up the material.

This clone was found a few times. The CDR3 contains 13 residues. V lost 6 bases to trimming and J lost 4 bases, with 10 bases between them. Germline CDR1 reads SNHLY; CDR2 reads FYNNEI. Under the authors' procedure: Reference gene primer amplification gave nucleated cell count estimates. Sequencing used immunoSEQ multiplex PCR; TCRdb keeps in-frame clones, though not all of them. The V and J calls and the clone size are those of that table, but D and trimming were determined from the DNA. Here the sample spans 55,000 to 75,000 clones, around 80% being singletons. The sequence derives from a man aged 55 to 70 with acute or convalescent COVID-19. The rearrangement joins TRBV2 to TRBJ1-5; D not resolved. The specimen sequenced was peripheral blood. CDR3 in DNA: TGTGCCAGCAGAGGAGGGTTTAATCAGCCCCAGCATTTT. The encoded protein is CASRGGFNQPQHF.